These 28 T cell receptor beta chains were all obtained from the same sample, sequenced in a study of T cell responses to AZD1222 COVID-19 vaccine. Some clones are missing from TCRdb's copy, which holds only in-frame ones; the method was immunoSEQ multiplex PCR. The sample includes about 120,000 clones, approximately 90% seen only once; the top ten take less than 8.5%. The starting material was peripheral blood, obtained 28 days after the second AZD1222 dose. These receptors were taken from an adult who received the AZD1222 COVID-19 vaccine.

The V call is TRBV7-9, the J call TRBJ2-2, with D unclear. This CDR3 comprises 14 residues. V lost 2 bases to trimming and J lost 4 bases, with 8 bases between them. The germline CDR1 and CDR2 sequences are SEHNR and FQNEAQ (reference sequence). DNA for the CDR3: TGTGCCAGCAGCTTATTACTGAGCACCGGGGAGCTGTTTTTT. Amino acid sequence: CASSLLLSTGELFF. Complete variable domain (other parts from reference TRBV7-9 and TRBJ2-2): DTGVSQNPRHKITKRGQNVTFRCDPISEHNRLYWYRQTLGQGPEFLTYFQNEAQLEKSRLLSDRFSAERPKGSFSTLEIQRTEQGDSAMYLCASSLLLSTGELFFGEGSRLTVL.

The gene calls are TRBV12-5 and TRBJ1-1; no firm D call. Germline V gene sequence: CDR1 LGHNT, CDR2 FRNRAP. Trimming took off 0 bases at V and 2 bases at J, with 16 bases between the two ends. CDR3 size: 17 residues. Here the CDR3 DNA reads TGTGCTAGTGGTTTGGTCCCGGACGGCGAATTAAACACTGAAGCTTTCTTT. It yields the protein CASGLVPDGELNTEAFF. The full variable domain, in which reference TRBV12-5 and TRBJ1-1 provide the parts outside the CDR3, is DARVTQTPRHKVTEMGQEVTMRCQPILGHNTVFWYRQTMMQGLELLAYFRNRAPLDDSGMPKDRFSAEMPDATLATLKIQPSEPRDSAVYFCASGLVPDGELNTEAFFGQGTRLTVV.

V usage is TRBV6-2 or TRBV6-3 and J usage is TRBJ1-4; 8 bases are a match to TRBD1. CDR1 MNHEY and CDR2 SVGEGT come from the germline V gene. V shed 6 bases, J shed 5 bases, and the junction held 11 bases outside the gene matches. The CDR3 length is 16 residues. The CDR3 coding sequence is TGTGCCAGCAGCCTGTCCGGTGGACAGGGAAATGAAAAACTGTTTTTT. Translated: CASSLSGGQGNEKLFF.

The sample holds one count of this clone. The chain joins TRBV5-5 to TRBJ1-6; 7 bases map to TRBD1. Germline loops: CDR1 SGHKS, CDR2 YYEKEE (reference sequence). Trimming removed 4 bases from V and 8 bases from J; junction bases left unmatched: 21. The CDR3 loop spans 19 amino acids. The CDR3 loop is CASSIIPTNRGRRDSPLHF. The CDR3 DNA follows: TGTGCCAGCAGCATAATACCAACTAACAGGGGAAGAAGGGATTCACCCCTCCACTTT.

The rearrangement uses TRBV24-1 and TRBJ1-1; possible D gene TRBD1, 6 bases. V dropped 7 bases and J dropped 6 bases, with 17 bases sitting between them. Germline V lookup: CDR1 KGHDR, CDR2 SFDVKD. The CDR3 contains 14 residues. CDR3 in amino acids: CATRGGQGWSEAFF. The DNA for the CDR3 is TGTGCCACCAGGGGGGGGCAGGGATGGTCTGAAGCTTTCTTT.

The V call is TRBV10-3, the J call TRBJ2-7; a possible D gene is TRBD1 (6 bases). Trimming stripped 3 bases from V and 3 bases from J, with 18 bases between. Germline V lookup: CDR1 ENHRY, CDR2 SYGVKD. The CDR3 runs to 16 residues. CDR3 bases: TGTGCCATCAGTGACCAACTAAGGGGGTCGGGCTACGAGCAGTACTTC. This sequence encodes CAISDQLRGSGYEQYF.

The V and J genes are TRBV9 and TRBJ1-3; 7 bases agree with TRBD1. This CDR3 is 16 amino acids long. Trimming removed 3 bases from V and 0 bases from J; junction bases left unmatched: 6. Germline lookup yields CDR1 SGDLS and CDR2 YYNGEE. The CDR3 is CASSAYDRASGNTIYF. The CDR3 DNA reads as TGTGCCAGCAGCGCCTACGACAGGGCCTCTGGAAACACCATATATTTT. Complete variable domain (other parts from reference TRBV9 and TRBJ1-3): DSGVTQTPKHLITATGQRVTLRCSPRSGDLSVYWYQQSLDQGLQFLIQYYNGEERAKGNILERFSAQQFPDLHSELNLSSLELGDSALYFCASSAYDRASGNTIYFGEGSWLTVV.

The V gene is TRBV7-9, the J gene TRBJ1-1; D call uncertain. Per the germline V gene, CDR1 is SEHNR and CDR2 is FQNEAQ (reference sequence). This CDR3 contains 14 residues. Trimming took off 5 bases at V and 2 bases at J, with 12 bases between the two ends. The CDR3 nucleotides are TGTGCCAGCAGCCCGCCCGCCCCAAACACTGAAGCTTTCTTT. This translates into CASSPPAPNTEAFF.

DNA of the CDR3: TGTGCCAGCAGCAGAACACGGACGGGTGGAAACACCATATATTTT. Amino acid sequence: CASSRTRTGGNTIYF. J is TRBJ1-3 and V is TRBV11-2; unclear D gene. The CDR3 covers 15 residues. Trimming left V 5 bases short and J 3 bases short, with 14 bases between. CDR1 and CDR2 from the germline V gene are SGHAT and FQNNGV. Supplemented by reference TRBV11-2 and TRBJ1-3, the full variable domain reads EAGVAQSPRYKIIEKRQSVAFWCNPISGHATLYWYQQILGQGPKLLIQFQNNGVVDDSQLPKDRFSAERLKGVDSTLKIQPAKLEDSAVYLCASSRTRTGGNTIYFGEGSWLTVV.

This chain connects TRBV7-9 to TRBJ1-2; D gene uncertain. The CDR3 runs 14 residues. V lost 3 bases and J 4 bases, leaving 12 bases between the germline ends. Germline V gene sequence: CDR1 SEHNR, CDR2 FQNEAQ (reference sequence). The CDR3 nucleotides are TGTGCCAGCAGCTTCGGGGATTCATTCTATGGCTACACCTTC. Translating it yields CASSFGDSFYGYTF.

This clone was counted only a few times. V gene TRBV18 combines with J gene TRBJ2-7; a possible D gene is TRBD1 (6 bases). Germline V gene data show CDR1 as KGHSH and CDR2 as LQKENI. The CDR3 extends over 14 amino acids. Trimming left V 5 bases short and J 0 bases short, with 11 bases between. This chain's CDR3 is CASSTAGDSYEQYF. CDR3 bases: TGTGCCAGCTCAACCGCAGGGGACTCCTACGAGCAGTACTTC.

The CDR3 nucleotides are TGTGCCAGCTCACCACCAGGGGGGGCCTACTACAATGAGCAGTTCTTC. Translating gives CASSPPGGAYYNEQFF. The V and J genes are TRBV18 and TRBJ2-1; D may be TRBD2 (7 bases). The CDR3 extends over 16 amino acids. The V end was cut by 0 bases, the J end by 3 bases, with 12 bases between. Germline lookup yields CDR1 KGHSH and CDR2 LQKENI.

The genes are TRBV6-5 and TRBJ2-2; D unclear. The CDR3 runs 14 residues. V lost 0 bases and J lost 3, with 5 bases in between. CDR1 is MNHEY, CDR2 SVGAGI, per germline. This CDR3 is CASSYSFYTGELFF. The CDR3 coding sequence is TGTGCCAGCAGTTACTCCTTCTACACCGGGGAGCTGTTTTTT.

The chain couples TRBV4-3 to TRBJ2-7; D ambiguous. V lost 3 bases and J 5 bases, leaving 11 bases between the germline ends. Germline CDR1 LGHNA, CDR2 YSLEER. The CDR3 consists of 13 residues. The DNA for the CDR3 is TGCGCCAGCAGCCATCCCCAGAGTAACGAGCAGTACTTC. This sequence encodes CASSHPQSNEQYF.

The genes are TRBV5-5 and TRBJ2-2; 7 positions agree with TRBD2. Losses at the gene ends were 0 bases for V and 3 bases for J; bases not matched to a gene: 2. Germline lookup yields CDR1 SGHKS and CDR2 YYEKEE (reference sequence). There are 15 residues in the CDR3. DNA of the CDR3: TGTGCCAGCAGCTTGGTGGGGGGGTACACCGGGGAGCTGTTTTTT. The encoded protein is CASSLVGGYTGELFF.

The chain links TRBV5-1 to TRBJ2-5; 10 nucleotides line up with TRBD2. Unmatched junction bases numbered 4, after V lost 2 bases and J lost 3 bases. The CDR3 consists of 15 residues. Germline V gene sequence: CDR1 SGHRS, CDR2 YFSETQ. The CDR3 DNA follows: TGCGCCAGCAGCTTTGGAACTAGCGGGGAAGAGACCCAGTACTTC. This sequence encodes CASSFGTSGEETQYF.

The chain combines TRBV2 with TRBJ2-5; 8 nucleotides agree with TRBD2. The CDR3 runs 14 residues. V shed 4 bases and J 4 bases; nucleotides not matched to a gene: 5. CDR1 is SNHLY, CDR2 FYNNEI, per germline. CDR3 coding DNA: TGTGCCAGCAGTGTAACTAGCGGTATAGAGACCCAGTACTTC. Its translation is CASSVTSGIETQYF.

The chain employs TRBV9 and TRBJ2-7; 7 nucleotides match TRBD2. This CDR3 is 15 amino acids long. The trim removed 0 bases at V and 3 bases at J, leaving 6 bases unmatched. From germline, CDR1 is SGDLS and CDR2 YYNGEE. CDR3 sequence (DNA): TGTGCCAGCAGCGTAGGTGAGGGGAGGGTCTACGAGCAGTACTTC. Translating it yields CASSVGEGRVYEQYF.

This CDR3 reads CAIKQVNTGELFF. The CDR3 nucleotides are TGTGCCATCAAACAGGTGAACACCGGGGAGCTGTTTTTT. The chain recombines TRBV15 with TRBJ2-2; D perhaps matches TRBD1 (5 bases). CDR1 is LNHNV and CDR2 is YYDKDF in the germline V gene (reference sequence). The V end was cut by 10 bases, the J end by 1 base, with 10 bases between. This CDR3 spans 13 amino acids.

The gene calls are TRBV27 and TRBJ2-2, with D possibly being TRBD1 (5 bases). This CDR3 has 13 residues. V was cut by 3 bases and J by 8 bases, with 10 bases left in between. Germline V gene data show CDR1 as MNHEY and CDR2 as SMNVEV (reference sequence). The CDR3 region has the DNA TGTGCCAGCAGTTTGGGGCTACGGGGGGAGCTGTTTTTT. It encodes CASSLGLRGELFF.

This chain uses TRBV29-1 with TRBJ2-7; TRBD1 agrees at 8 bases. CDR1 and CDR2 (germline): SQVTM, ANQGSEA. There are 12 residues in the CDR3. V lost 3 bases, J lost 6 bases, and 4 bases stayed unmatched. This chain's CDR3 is CSVETGVAEQYF. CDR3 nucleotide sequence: TGCAGCGTTGAGACAGGGGTAGCCGAGCAGTACTTC.

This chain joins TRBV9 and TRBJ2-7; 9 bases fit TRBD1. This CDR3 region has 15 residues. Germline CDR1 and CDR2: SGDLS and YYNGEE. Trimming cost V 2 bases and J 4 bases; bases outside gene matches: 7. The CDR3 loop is CASSVGQGPPYEQYF. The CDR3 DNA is TGTGCCAGCAGCGTGGGACAGGGTCCGCCGTACGAGCAGTACTTC.

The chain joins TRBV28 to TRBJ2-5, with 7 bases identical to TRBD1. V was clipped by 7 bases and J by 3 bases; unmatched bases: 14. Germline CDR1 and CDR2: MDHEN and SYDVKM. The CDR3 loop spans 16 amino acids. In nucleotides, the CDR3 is TGTGCCAGCAATACCCCCTCGACAGGGTGGGAAGAGACCCAGTACTTC. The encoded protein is CASNTPSTGWEETQYF.

The CDR3 DNA follows: TGTGCCAGTAGCCTAAAGGCGGTTGGCTACACCTTC. Residues: CASSLKAVGYTF. The chain is built from TRBV19 and TRBJ1-2; D call uncertain. CDR1 is LNHDA and CDR2 is SQIVND in the germline V gene (reference sequence). The CDR3 is 12 residues long. V was trimmed by 6 bases and J by 7 bases, leaving 12 bases between them.

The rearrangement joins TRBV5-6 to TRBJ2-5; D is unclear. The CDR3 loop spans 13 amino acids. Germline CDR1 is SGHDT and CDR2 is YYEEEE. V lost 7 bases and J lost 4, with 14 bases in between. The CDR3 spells CASLFSGAETQYF. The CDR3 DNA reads TGTGCCAGCCTCTTTTCCGGAGCAGAGACCCAGTACTTC.

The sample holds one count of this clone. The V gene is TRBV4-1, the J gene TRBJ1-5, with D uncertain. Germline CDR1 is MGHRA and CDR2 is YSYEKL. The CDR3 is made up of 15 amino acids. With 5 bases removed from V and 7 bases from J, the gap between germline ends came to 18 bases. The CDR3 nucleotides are TGCGCCAGCAGCGCAAGTTTTGGGGAAACGCAGCCCCAGCATTTT. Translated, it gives CASSASFGETQPQHF.

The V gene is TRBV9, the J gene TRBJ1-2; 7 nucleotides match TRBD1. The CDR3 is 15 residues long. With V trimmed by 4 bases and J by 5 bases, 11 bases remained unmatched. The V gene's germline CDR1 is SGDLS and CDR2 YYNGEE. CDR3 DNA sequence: TGTGCCAGCAGCAATCTAAGGGACAGTCCATATGGCTACACCTTC. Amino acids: CASSNLRDSPYGYTF.

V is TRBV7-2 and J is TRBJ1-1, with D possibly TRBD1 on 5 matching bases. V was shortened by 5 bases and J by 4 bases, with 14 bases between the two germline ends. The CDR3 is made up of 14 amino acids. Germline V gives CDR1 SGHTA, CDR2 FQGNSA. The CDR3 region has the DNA TGTGCCAGCAGCCTTTTGGGGGGTGGCACTGAAGCTTTCTTT. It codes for CASSLLGGGTEAFF.